This T cell receptor beta chain was retrieved from a study of T cell responses to AZD1222 COVID-19 vaccine. General study points: Donor demographics were predominantly white British with a female majority; clonal diversity may be underestimated. Baseline seropositives among AZD1222 recipients totaled only six or seven.

Turning to this clone: Its antigen is as yet unknown.

Profiled with immunoSEQ multiplex PCR; TCRdb holds only in-frame clones, not every one. The data hold fewer than 110,000 clones, with roughly 90% observed a single time. The sequence came from an adult in good health. The input for sequencing was peripheral blood, taken on day 0 of AZD1222 vaccination.

Here the CDR3 reads CSVGGRSSGNTIYF. The CDR3 nucleotides are TGCAGCGTGGGGGGCAGGAGCTCTGGAAACACCATATATTTT. The rearrangement joins TRBV29-1 to TRBJ1-3; tentatively, D is TRBD1 (6 bases). Germline CDR1 SQVTM, CDR2 ANQGSEA. CDR3 length: 14 residues. Trimming pared 6 bases from V and 0 bases from J, leaving 12 bases between.